The clone carrying this TCR beta chain has more than one count but fewer than ten. As yet, its antigen is unknown. The sample belongs to a study of beta chain features in type 1 diabetes. All of the isolated RNA was reverse transcribed, so expressed TCRB transcripts were sequenced. The data were produced by immunoSEQ multiplex PCR, yet TCRdb's version contains in-frame clones alone and is incomplete. Among under 800,000 clones, around 15% were seen once, and the ten largest hold about 0.097%. Study outcomes and limitations: Cells with high TCR expression could be over-represented by cDNA sequencing. For type 1 diabetes patients, VDJ junctions showed fewer insertions and more deletions.

The length of the CDR3 is 15 residues. V trimming: 6 bases; J trimming: 7 bases; junction bases outside the gene matches: 10. CDR1 is MDHEN and CDR2 is SYDVKM in the germline V gene. The receptor was isolated from a man between 18 and 29 years old in good health. The chain employs TRBV28 and TRBJ2-7; 12 nucleotides agree with TRBD1. The sample was naive CD4+ T cells from blood. CDR3 bases: TGTGCCAGCAGGCACCCGGGACAGGGGGCGGGGGAGCAGTACTTC. Residues: CASRHPGQGAGEQYF.